Here is one TCR beta chain with its context. Its antigen remains unknown. J was trimmed by 8 bases and V by 10 bases; bases with no gene match: 11. The CDR3 has 13 residues. CDR1 is ENHRY, CDR2 SYGVKD, per germline. This entry belongs to a study of CD8+ T cells in alopecia areata. Overall study context: Tofacitinib was taken orally by treated patients, and the dose was 5 to 10 mg twice daily. Tofacitinib ran for 6 to 18 months before 6 months off drug. Study-wide findings and caveats: Lesional scalp, especially alopecia totalis/universalis, showed higher clonality than normal scalp.

Sequencing templates came from extracted RNA that was reverse transcribed into cDNA. Clones were sequenced by immunoSEQ multiplex PCR, and TCRdb holds only the in-frame ones, with some missing. The sample includes roughly 150,000 clones, around 47% of them seen just once. What was sequenced was CD4+ T cells sorted from blood. V and J are TRBV10-3 and TRBJ2-1; TRBD1 aligns across 7 bases. This clonotype was obtained from a human donor with alopecia areata. CDR3 coding DNA: TGTGCCACAGGGCCGACAGGGTTGGATGAGCAGTTCTTC. This gives the protein CATGPTGLDEQFF.